The following is a TCR beta chain sequence with its context. The CDR3 consists of 14 residues. The V and J ends lost 8 bases and 2 bases respectively, with 14 bases between them. CDR1 is SNHLY, CDR2 FYNNEI, per germline. This sample is part of a study of human T cells and chemical hapten exposure. MiXCR, run by TCRdb on the RACE reads, gives a single entry per CDR3 protein. The sample has around 120,000 distinct CDR3 sequences, 12% to 15% seen once; the top ten hold 0.8% to 1%. Time point reported: patch test 1, 2 weeks after DPC sensitization. Treatment: therapeutic diphenylcyclopropenone sensitization with weekly scalp DPC.

V is TRBV2 and J is TRBJ2-3; D unresolved. This clonotype originated in a young man with alopecia areata. Some clones in this sample may be carry-over from other donors' samples. The sample in question was whole blood, obtained in connection with sensitization to the hapten diphenylcyclopropenone (DPC). In DNA form, the CDR3 reads TGTGCCAGCGACGGAAATCCCGCCACAGATACGCAGTATTTT. It translates to CASDGNPATDTQYF.